The sample holds one count of the clone carrying this T cell receptor (beta chain). Its antigen is as yet unknown. This record belongs to a study of cytomegalovirus exposure and HLA in healthy donors. Broader study findings: Analysis performed later found 15,000 or so TCR beta sequences associated with HLA alleles at 0.05 false discovery rate. Many donors carried some public TCRs, although rarity characterized most TCR sequences. TCR beta V- and J-gene trimming was later associated with a missense DCLRE1C variant. HLA-A and HLA-B allele assignments for most subjects were reportedly predicted accurately using TCR beta sequences.

Germline V gene data show CDR1 as MDHEN and CDR2 as SYDVKM. CDR3 length: 13 amino acids. With 5 bases clipped from V and 2 bases from J, the junction kept 2 bases outside the gene matches. PCR employed 60 Vbeta and 13 Jbeta primers. Repertoires were generated with immunoSEQ multiplex PCR, while TCRdb's copy carries only in-frame clones and drops some. The data contain 140,000 or so clones, approximately 78% of them singletons. The J gene is TRBJ1-2, the V gene TRBV28; 7 bases align to TRBD1. The sequence was collected from a woman between 40 and 50 years old in good health and CMV-seropositive. Sequencing was carried out using PBMCs. CDR3 residues: CASSPTGNYGYTF. CDR3 nucleotide sequence: TGTGCCAGCAGTCCGACAGGGAACTATGGCTACACCTTC.